Listed below are T cell receptor beta chains from one sample, sequenced in a study of blood T cells in healthy people across ages. TCRdb called the 5' RACE reads again in MiXCR, with one record for every CDR3 protein. The sample has roughly 1,500,000 distinct CDR3 sequences, around 36% seen once. The sample comprised blood. The receptor set was obtained from a woman aged 30 to 39 in good health. The CDR3 runs from the conserved cysteine through the conserved F or W. The D gene is left open where the match is weak. Not all rows give a size; the values are once, few, many and, for expanded clones, a class.

j_call v_call d_call clone_size cdr3_nt cdr3_aa
TRBJ2-3 TRBV7-2 NA NA TGTGCCAGCAGCCCAAATAGCGGCCCCGATACGCAGTATTTT CASSPNSGPDTQYF
TRBJ2-5 TRBV20-1 NA NA TGCAGTGCCCCCTTTGTGGAGACCCAGTACTTC CSAPFVETQYF
TRBJ1-2 TRBV28 TRBD1 once TGTGCCAGCAGTTTATACACAGGGGCCAAATATGGCTACACCTTC CASSLYTGAKYGYTF
TRBJ2-1 TRBV3-1 TRBD2 few TGTGCCAGCAGCCAAGGTAGCGGGGGGACAGGATATGAGCAGTTCTTC CASSQGSGGTGYEQFF
TRBJ2-7 TRBV18 NA few TGTGCCAGCTCACGGAATTCCCAGGGAGTAGACGAGCAGTACTTC CASSRNSQGVDEQYF
TRBJ2-5 TRBV4-1 NA NA TGCGCCAGCAGCCAAGAGGGGGCGCGGGGGGAGACCCAGTACTTC CASSQEGARGETQYF
TRBJ2-1 TRBV15 NA NA TGTGCCTCCAGCAGACGGGACGTGGATGGGCAGTTCTTC CASSRRDVDGQFF
TRBJ2-7 TRBV24-1 NA NA TGTGCCACCAGTGATAGGTACCGTACCTACGAGCAGTACTTC CATSDRYRTYEQYF
TRBJ2-7 TRBV20-1 NA many TGCAGTGCTTCCCGAGGATCCTACGAGCAGTACTTC CSASRGSYEQYF
TRBJ2-3 TRBV27 NA many TGTGCCAGCAATAAGGGGGATACGCAGTATTTT CASNKGDTQYF
TRBJ2-1 TRBV10-1 TRBD1 few TGCGCCAGCAGTGATAACAGGGGGCATGAGCAGTTCTTC CASSDNRGHEQFF
TRBJ1-1 TRBV20-1 NA few TGCAGTGCTAGAATGTCTGCAGGGGACACTGAAGCTTTCTTT CSARMSAGDTEAFF
TRBJ2-6 TRBV20-1 TRBD1 few TGCAGTGGCCGACAGGGGGCGGGTAATACACTCGGGGCCAACGTCCTGACTTTC CSGRQGAGNTLGANVLTF
TRBJ2-1 TRBV6-1 NA NA TGTGCCAGCAGAGAACTTAGGGGCGCAGGCTACAATGAGCAGTTCTTC CASRELRGAGYNEQFF
TRBJ2-6 TRBV3-1 NA NA TGTGCCAGCAGCCCCCCGCGAGGAGGGGGCAGATATGGGGCCAACGTCCTGACTTTC CASSPPRGGGRYGANVLTF
TRBJ2-3 TRBV7-6 NA few TGTGCCAGCAGCTTAGCCCGAGGCCTGGATACGCAGTATTTT CASSLARGLDTQYF
TRBJ2-3 TRBV29-1 TRBD2 many TGCAGCGTTCAACTAGCGGGAACAGATACGCAGTATTTT CSVQLAGTDTQYF
TRBJ2-1 TRBV12-3/TRBV12-4 NA few TGTGCCAGCAGCGTTATTATCGGTGAGCAGTTCTTC CASSVIIGEQFF
TRBJ1-2 TRBV20-1 NA few TGCAGTGCTCAACCTCCGCAGACGTTAGCTAACTATGGCTACACCTTC CSAQPPQTLANYGYTF
TRBJ2-5 TRBV3-1 NA many TGTGCCAGCAGGCGCTCCGGGGAGACCCAGTACTTC CASRRSGETQYF
TRBJ1-2 TRBV5-1 NA few TGCGCCAGCAGCTTGACAGGGCCCTTAAACTATGGCTACACCTTC CASSLTGPLNYGYTF
TRBJ1-5 TRBV12-3/TRBV12-4 NA few TGTGCCAGCAGTTTAGACAGATTCCAGCCCCAGCATTTT CASSLDRFQPQHF
TRBJ1-1 TRBV9 NA few TGTGCCAGCAGCACACGCGGGGGCTCTGAAGCTTTCTTT CASSTRGGSEAFF
TRBJ1-1 TRBV20-1 NA NA TGCAGTGCTAGGGCCGCGCACCAGACTTCTGAAGCTTTCTTT CSARAAHQTSEAFF
TRBJ2-1 TRBV12-3/TRBV12-4 NA NA TGTGCCAGCAGTTTAAGCCCTTCCGGGGCACACAATGAGCAGTTCTTC CASSLSPSGAHNEQFF
TRBJ2-7 TRBV3-1 NA many TGTGCCAGCAGCCATGCTAGCCCCTACGAGCAGTACTTC CASSHASPYEQYF
TRBJ2-5 TRBV21-1 NA few TGTGCCAGCAGCAAAGGGGTTAGCGGGAAAAAGGAAGAGACCCAGTACTTC CASSKGVSGKKEETQYF
TRBJ1-1 TRBV5-1 NA NA TGCGCCAGTAGACCGGGGAGGGCTACTGAAGCTTTCTTT CASRPGRATEAFF
TRBJ2-7 TRBV20-1 TRBD2 NA TGCAGTGCTCGGACTAGCGGGGGGGCCAAGCAGTACTTC CSARTSGGAKQYF
TRBJ1-2 TRBV3-1 TRBD1 NA TGTGCCAGCAACCACGAGGGGGCATTTAACTATGGCTACACCTTC CASNHEGAFNYGYTF